The 12 T cell receptor beta chains in this list originate from one sample, sequenced in a study of T cell changes during pregnancy in multiple sclerosis. Produced via immunoSEQ multiplex PCR; TCRdb's table is partial and in-frame only. The table lists tens of thousands of clones, over 80% of them singletons, with just over 3% in the top ten. The sample consisted of CD8+ T cells from peripheral blood mononuclear cells, taken in the third trimester of pregnancy. These receptor sequences come from a female donor in good health, enrolled as a control in a pregnancy study.

The chain uses TRBV27 and TRBJ1-3, with D perhaps matching TRBD1 (5 bases). Germline-derived CDR1 and CDR2 are MNHEY and SMNVEV (reference sequence). The CDR3 loop spans 14 amino acids. Trimming removed 5 bases at V and 1 base at J, with 9 bases between. CDR3 region: CASSQGVSGNTIYF. In DNA form, the CDR3 reads TGTGCCAGCAGTCAAGGGGTTTCTGGAAACACCATATATTTT.

The CDR3 DNA reads TGTGCCAGCAGCCAGCCCCGGGGGGTTGTTGCGGGGGGAAGCACAGATACGCAGTATTTT. It translates to CASSQPRGVVAGGSTDTQYF. The chain links TRBV4-2 to TRBJ2-3; 8 bases align to TRBD2. V lost 3 bases to trimming and J lost 0 bases; unmatched junction nucleotides: 17. This CDR3 spans 20 amino acids. CDR1 LGHNA and CDR2 YNFKEQ come from the germline V gene.

This sequence joins TRBV7-2 and TRBJ2-2; D gene uncertain. V was clipped by 4 bases and J by 1 base, with 10 bases between them. CDR3 length: 15 amino acids. Germline V gene sequence: CDR1 SGHTA, CDR2 FQGNSA. The CDR3 loop is CASSYAGGNTGELFF. The CDR3 DNA is TGTGCCAGCAGCTACGCCGGCGGGAACACCGGGGAGCTGTTTTTT.

This rearrangement joins TRBV2 to TRBJ1-2, with D unresolved. V was clipped by 2 bases and J by 3 bases, with 13 bases between them. Germline V gene sequence: CDR1 SNHLY, CDR2 FYNNEI. CDR3 length: 15 amino acids. CDR3: CASSEIGLEDYGYTF. The CDR3 bases are TGTGCCAGCAGTGAAATTGGGTTGGAGGACTATGGCTACACCTTC.

The V call is TRBV9, the J call TRBJ2-7, with 7 bases that match TRBD1. With V trimmed by 4 bases and J by 0 bases, 7 bases remained unmatched. CDR1 and CDR2 (germline): SGDLS, YYNGEE. The CDR3 is 15 residues long. Here the CDR3 DNA reads TGTGCCAGCAGCACCGGACAGGAGTACTCCTACGAGCAGTACTTC. Amino acids: CASSTGQEYSYEQYF.

As DNA, the CDR3 is TGTGCCAGCAGTAAAGACAGGGAAGGAGACTATGGCTACACCTTC. As protein: CASSKDREGDYGYTF. V usage is TRBV6-1 and J usage is TRBJ1-2, with 7 bases matching TRBD1. Germline CDR1 reads MNHNS; CDR2 reads SASEGT. Losses at the gene ends were 5 bases for V and 3 bases for J; bases not matched to a gene: 9. The CDR3 consists of 15 residues.

The genes are TRBV9 and TRBJ2-3, with TRBD2 matching over 11 bases. V gave up 2 bases and J gave up 2 bases; unmatched junction bases: 1. CDR1 and CDR2 from the germline V gene are SGDLS and YYNGEE. The CDR3 length is 15 residues. CDR3 amino acids: CASSVTSGDTDTQYF. For the CDR3, the DNA is TGTGCCAGCAGCGTGACTAGCGGGGACACAGATACGCAGTATTTT.

The rearrangement joins TRBV5-1 to TRBJ1-1; perhaps TRBD1 as D (6 bases). V lost 0 bases and J 1 base, leaving 13 bases between the germline ends. The germline V gene encodes CDR1 SGHRS and CDR2 YFSETQ. This CDR3 is built from 16 residues. The CDR3 region has the DNA TGCGCCAGCAGCTTGGTAGGGCAGGGGAAGAACACTGAAGCTTTCTTT. Protein: CASSLVGQGKNTEAFF.

By its share, this clone is medium-sized (0.01 to 0.1%). The chain recombines TRBV4-2 with TRBJ2-6; TRBD2 agrees at 7 bases. The junction had 1 base not matched to a gene; V was cut back by 0 bases and J by 2 bases. The CDR3 is made up of 16 amino acids. From germline, CDR1 is LGHNA and CDR2 YNFKEQ. This CDR3 reads CASSQDGGAGANVLTF. The CDR3 DNA reads as TGTGCCAGCAGCCAAGATGGGGGGGCTGGGGCCAACGTCCTGACTTTC.

The chain joins TRBV19 to TRBJ1-2, with D perhaps TRBD1 (6 bases). Trimming shortened V by 6 bases and J by 4 bases, and 18 bases separated the two germline ends. Germline CDR1 reads LNHDA; CDR2 reads SQIVND (reference sequence). The CDR3 has 15 residues. The CDR3: CASRVAGENLYGYTF. Written as DNA, the CDR3 is TGTGCCAGTAGGGTAGCAGGGGAAAACCTCTATGGCTACACCTTC.

This clone was observed a single time. V and J are TRBV7-2 and TRBJ1-5; the D is unclear. Germline CDR1 reads SGHTA; CDR2 reads FQGNSA. Trimming pared 1 base from V and 7 bases from J, leaving 8 bases between. The CDR3 extends over 13 amino acids. DNA for the CDR3: TGTGCCAGCAGCTTAGGGCAGATCCAGCCCCAGCATTTT. This gives the protein CASSLGQIQPQHF.

CDR3 protein: CASSLGTGGGSYEQYF. The DNA for the CDR3 is TGCGCCAGCAGCTTAGGGACAGGGGGTGGCTCCTACGAGCAGTACTTC. The J gene is TRBJ2-7, the V gene TRBV5-1; TRBD1 aligns across 11 bases. The CDR3 consists of 16 residues. V lost 2 bases, J lost 0 bases, and 4 bases stayed unmatched. Per germline, CDR1 SGHRS and CDR2 YFSETQ. The whole variable domain, filled in from reference TRBV5-1 and TRBJ2-7, reads KAGVTQTPRYLIKTRGQQVTLSCSPISGHRSVSWYQQTPGQGLQFLFEYFSETQRNKGNFPGRFSGRQFSNSRSEMNVSTLELGDSALYLCASSLGTGGGSYEQYFGPGTRLTVT.